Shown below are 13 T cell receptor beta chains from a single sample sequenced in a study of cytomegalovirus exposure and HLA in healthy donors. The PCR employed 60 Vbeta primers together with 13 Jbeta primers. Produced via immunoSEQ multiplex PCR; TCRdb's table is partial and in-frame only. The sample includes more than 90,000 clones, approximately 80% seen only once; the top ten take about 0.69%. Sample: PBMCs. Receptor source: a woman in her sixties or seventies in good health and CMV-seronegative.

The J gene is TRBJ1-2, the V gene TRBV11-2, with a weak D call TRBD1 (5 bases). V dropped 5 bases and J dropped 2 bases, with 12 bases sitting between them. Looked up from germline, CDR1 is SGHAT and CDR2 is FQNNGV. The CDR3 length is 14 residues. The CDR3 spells CASSAGVFNYGYTF. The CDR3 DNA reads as TGTGCCAGCAGCGCGGGGGTCTTCAACTATGGCTACACCTTC.

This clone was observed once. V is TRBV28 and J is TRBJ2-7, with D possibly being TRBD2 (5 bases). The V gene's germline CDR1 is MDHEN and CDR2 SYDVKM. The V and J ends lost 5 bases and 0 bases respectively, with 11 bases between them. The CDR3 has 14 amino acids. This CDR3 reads CASSPRGFSYEQYF. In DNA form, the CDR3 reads TGTGCCAGCAGTCCCAGAGGGTTCTCCTACGAGCAGTACTTC.

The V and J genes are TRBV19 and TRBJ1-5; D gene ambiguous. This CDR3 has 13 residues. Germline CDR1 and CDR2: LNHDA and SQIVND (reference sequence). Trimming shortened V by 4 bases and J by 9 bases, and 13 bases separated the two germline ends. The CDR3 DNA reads TGTGCCAGTAGTACAGTCTCAAATGGGCCCCAGCATTTT. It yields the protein CASSTVSNGPQHF.

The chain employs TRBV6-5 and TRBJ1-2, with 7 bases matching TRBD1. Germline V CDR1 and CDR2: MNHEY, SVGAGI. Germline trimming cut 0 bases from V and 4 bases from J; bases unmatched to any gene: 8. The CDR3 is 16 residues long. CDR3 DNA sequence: TGTGCCAGCAGTTACTCGAGCCGACAGGGATTCTATGGCTACACCTTC. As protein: CASSYSSRQGFYGYTF.

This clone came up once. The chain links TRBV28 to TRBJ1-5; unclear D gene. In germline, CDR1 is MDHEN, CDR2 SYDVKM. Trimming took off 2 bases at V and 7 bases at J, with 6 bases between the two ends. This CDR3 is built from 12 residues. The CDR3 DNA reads TGTGCCAGCAGTTTAAAGGAGCAGCCCCAGCATTTT. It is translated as CASSLKEQPQHF.

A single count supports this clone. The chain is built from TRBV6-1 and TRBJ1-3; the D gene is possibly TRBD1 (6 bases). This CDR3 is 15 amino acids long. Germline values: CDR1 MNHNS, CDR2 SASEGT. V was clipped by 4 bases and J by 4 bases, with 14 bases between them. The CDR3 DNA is TGTGCCAGCAGTGCGAGGGACGGACAGGGAAACACCATATATTTT. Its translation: CASSARDGQGNTIYF.

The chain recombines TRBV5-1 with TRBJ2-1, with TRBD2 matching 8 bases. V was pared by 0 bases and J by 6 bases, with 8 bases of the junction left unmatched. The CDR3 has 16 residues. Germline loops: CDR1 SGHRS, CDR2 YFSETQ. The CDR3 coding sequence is TGCGCCAGCAGCTTGGTGGCGGGGGGTAGGGGCAATGAGCAGTTCTTC. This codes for CASSLVAGGRGNEQFF.

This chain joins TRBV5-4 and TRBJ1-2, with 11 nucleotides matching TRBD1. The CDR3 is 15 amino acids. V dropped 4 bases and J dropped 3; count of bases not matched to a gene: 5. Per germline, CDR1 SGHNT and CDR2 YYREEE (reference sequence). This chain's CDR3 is CASSAGQGADYGYTF. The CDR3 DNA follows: TGTGCCAGCAGCGCTGGACAGGGGGCAGACTATGGCTACACCTTC. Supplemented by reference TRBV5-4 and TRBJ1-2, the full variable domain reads ETGVTQSPTHLIKTRGQQVTLRCSSQSGHNTVSWYQQALGQGPQFIFQYYREEENGRGNFPPRFSGLQFPNYSSELNVNALELDDSALYLCASSAGQGADYGYTFGSGTRLTVV.

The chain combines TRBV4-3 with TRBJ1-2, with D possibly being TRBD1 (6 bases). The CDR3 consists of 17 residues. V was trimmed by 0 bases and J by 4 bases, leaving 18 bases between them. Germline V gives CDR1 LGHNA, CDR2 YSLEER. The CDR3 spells CASSQDLIKGGFYGYTF. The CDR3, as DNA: TGCGCCAGCAGCCAAGATCTGATTAAGGGGGGGTTCTATGGCTACACCTTC.

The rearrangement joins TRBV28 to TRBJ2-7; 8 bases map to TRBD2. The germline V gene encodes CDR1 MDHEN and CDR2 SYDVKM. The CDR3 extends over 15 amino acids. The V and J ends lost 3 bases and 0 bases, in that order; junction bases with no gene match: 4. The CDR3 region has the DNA TGTGCCAGCAGTTTGGCCGGGGGGGCCTCCTACGAGCAGTACTTC. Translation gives CASSLAGGASYEQYF.

CDR3 bases: TGTGCCAGCAGCCGCGATGGCTACACCTTC. It specifies CASSRDGYTF. This sequence joins TRBV7-9 and TRBJ1-2; no reliable D call. V lost 5 bases to trimming and J lost 6 bases, with 4 bases between them. Germline V gives CDR1 SEHNR, CDR2 FQNEAQ (reference sequence). The CDR3 runs 10 residues.

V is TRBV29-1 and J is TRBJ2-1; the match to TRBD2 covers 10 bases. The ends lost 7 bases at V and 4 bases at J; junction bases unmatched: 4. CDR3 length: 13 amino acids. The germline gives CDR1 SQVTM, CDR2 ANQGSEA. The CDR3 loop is CSGERGGYNEQFF. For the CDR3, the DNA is TGCAGCGGAGAGCGGGGGGGATACAATGAGCAGTTCTTC.

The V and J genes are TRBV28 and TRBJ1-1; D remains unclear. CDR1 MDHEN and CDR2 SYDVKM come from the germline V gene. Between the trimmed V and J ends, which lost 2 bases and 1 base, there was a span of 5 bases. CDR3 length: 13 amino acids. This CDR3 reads CASSLRWNTEAFF. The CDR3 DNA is TGTGCCAGCAGTTTACGGTGGAACACTGAAGCTTTCTTT. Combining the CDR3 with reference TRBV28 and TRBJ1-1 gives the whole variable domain DVKVTQSSRYLVKRTGEKVFLECVQDMDHENMFWYRQDPGLGLRLIYFSYDVKMKEKGDIPEGYSVSREKKERFSLILESASTNQTSMYLCASSLRWNTEAFFGQGTRLTVV.